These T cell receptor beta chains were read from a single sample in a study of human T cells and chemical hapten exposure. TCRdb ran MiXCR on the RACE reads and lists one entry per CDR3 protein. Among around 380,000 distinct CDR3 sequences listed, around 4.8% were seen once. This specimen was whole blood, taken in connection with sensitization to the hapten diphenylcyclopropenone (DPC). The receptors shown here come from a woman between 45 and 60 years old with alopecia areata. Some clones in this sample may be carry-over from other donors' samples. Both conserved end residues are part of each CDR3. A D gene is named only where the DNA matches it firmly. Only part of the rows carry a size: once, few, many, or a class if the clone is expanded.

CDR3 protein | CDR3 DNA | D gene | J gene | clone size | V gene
CASSLGPQNTEAFF | TGTGCCAGCAGTTTGGGACCGCAGAACACTGAAGCTTTCTTT | NA | TRBJ1-1 | many | TRBV28
CATSSFELNRDRELFF | TGTGCCACCAGCAGTTTCGAACTGAACCGGGACAGGGAGCTGTTTTTT | NA | TRBJ2-2 | many | TRBV15
CASSQDRGVQETQYF | TGCGCCAGCAGCCAAGATCGAGGGGTACAAGAGACCCAGTACTTC | NA | TRBJ2-5 | many | TRBV4-3
CATYSAGRNQETQYF | TGTGCCACCTACTCGGCGGGGCGGAACCAAGAGACCCAGTACTTC | NA | TRBJ2-5 | NA | TRBV28
CASSELGGTTTEAFF | TGTGCCAGCAGTGAGCTAGGGGGGACGACCACTGAAGCTTTCTTT | NA | TRBJ1-1 | many | TRBV2
CASSQGRLAGVGFNEQFF | TGCGCCAGCAGCCAAGGTCGCCTAGCGGGAGTAGGATTCAATGAGCAGTTCTTC | TRBD2 | TRBJ2-1 | many | TRBV4-1
CASKGTGPTEAFF | TGTGCCAGCAAGGGGACAGGGCCCACTGAAGCTTTCTTT | TRBD1 | TRBJ1-1 | NA | TRBV27
CASSFQGGNNSPLHF | TGTGCCAGCAGCTTTCAGGGGGGCAACAATTCACCCCTCCACTTT | TRBD1 | TRBJ1-6 | many | TRBV11-2
CSARDQRRDSTDTQYF | TGCAGTGCTAGAGATCAGCGGAGGGATAGCACAGATACGCAGTATTTT | NA | TRBJ2-3 | many | TRBV20-1
CASSQEVGATYEQYF | TGTGCCAGCAGCCAAGAGGTGGGGGCAACCTACGAGCAGTACTTC | NA | TRBJ2-7 | few | TRBV3-1